The 21 T cell receptor beta chains below all came from one sample that was sequenced in a study of shared clonotypes between healthy human individuals. Repertoires were generated with immunoSEQ multiplex PCR, while TCRdb's copy carries only in-frame clones and drops some. The sample consists of about 92,000 clones, 60% to 70% of them appearing once. Sequences were obtained from memory CD8+ T cells sorted from blood. Noted subset: CD45RO+ cells pooled with CCR7-negative TemRA cells. The receptor source for this set is a young man in good health.

The gene calls are TRBV7-9 and TRBJ2-5, with 10 bases that match TRBD2. Trimming removed 5 bases from V and 2 bases from J; junction bases left unmatched: 8. The CDR3 totals 16 residues. Germline V gives CDR1 SEHNR, CDR2 FQNEAQ (reference sequence). The DNA for the CDR3 is TGTGCCAGCAGCACACCAGGACTAGCGGTTCAAGAGACCCAGTACTTC. This codes for CASSTPGLAVQETQYF.

The gene calls are TRBV15 and TRBJ1-4; perhaps TRBD1 as D (5 bases). Germline CDR1 reads LNHNV; CDR2 reads YYDKDF (reference sequence). Trimming removed 5 bases from V and 6 bases from J, with 16 bases in between. There are 15 residues in the CDR3. Written as DNA, the CDR3 is TGTGCCACCAGCGGACTCGGGACGGAAGATGAAAAACTGTTTTTT. It translates to CATSGLGTEDEKLFF. Full variable domain (outside the CDR3, taken from reference TRBV15 and TRBJ1-4): DAMVIQNPRYQVTQFGKPVTLSCSQTLNHNVMYWYQQKSSQAPKLLFHYYDKDFNNEADTPDNFQSRRPNTSFCFLDIRSPGLGDTAMYLCATSGLGTEDEKLFFGSGTQLSVL.

The chain couples TRBV5-1 to TRBJ1-4; 10 nucleotides agree with TRBD1. The CDR3 extends over 17 amino acids. CDR1 and CDR2 (germline): SGHRS, YFSETQ. V dropped 4 bases and J dropped 5; count of bases not matched to a gene: 11. The CDR3 loop is CASSGGDRGTPNEKLFF. CDR3 DNA: TGCGCCAGCAGCGGCGGGGACAGGGGAACACCCAATGAAAAACTGTTTTTT.

The chain is built from TRBV6-1 and TRBJ1-5; D might be TRBD1 (6 bases). The CDR3 has 15 amino acids. V was shortened by 3 bases and J by 0 bases, with 9 bases between the two germline ends. Germline V CDR1 and CDR2: MNHNS, SASEGT. The CDR3 sequence: CASSDRGHSNQPQHF. CDR3 nucleotides: TGTGCCAGCAGTGACCGGGGGCATAGCAATCAGCCCCAGCATTTT.

The chain is built from TRBV28 and TRBJ2-1, with 10 positions matching TRBD2. Germline V gene sequence: CDR1 MDHEN, CDR2 SYDVKM. The CDR3 is made up of 20 amino acids. Germline trimming cut 2 bases from V and 4 bases from J; bases unmatched to any gene: 17. CDR3 bases: TGTGCCAGCAGTTTAGAGCTAGCGGGAGATCAGCCCTCACCGTACAATGAGCAGTTCTTC. Amino acids: CASSLELAGDQPSPYNEQFF.

This chain joins TRBV19 and TRBJ2-7; TRBD1 aligns across 7 bases. V was clipped by 2 bases and J by 6 bases; unmatched bases: 7. The CDR3 contains 14 residues. CDR1 and CDR2 from the germline V gene are LNHDA and SQIVND (reference sequence). The CDR3 nucleotides read TGTGCCAGTAGTATAACGCCGGACAGGAGCGAGCAGTACTTC. The encoded protein is CASSITPDRSEQYF.

This clone was seen only once. The same CDR3 can be traced to other DNA sequences in this sample. The chain carries TRBV27 and TRBJ1-1; D may be TRBD1 (5 bases). Looked up from germline, CDR1 is MNHEY and CDR2 is SMNVEV (reference sequence). This CDR3 has 13 residues. The V gene lost 3 bases and the J gene lost 3 bases, with 8 bases spanning the gap. The chain's CDR3 is CASSFTGYTEAFF. CDR3 nucleotide sequence: TGTGCCAGCAGTTTTACAGGATACACTGAAGCTTTCTTT.

The chain is built from TRBV18 and TRBJ1-4, with 9 bases matching TRBD1. V was clipped by 2 bases and J by 7 bases; unmatched bases: 2. Germline loops: CDR1 KGHSH, CDR2 LQKENI. The CDR3 totals 14 residues. The DNA for the CDR3 is TGTGCCAGCTCACCAAGGACAGGGGCTGAAAAACTGTTTTTT. Amino acid sequence: CASSPRTGAEKLFF.

This clone showed up just a few times. CDR3 in DNA: TGTGCCAGCAGCTTAGTAACCTTAGAGACCCAGTACTTC. As protein: CASSLVTLETQYF. The gene calls are TRBV7-9 and TRBJ2-5; D is ambiguous. V was trimmed by 1 base and J by 4 bases, leaving 7 bases between them. From germline, CDR1 is SEHNR and CDR2 FQNEAQ (reference sequence). The CDR3 extends over 13 amino acids.

CDR3 region: CASSSPEAGGVWDEQFF. In DNA, the CDR3 is TGTGCCAGCAGCTCCCCCGAGGCGGGAGGGGTTTGGGATGAGCAGTTCTTC. The chain couples TRBV7-2 to TRBJ2-1; 9 bases align to TRBD2. The germline CDR1 and CDR2 sequences are SGHTA and FQGNSA. The CDR3 sequence is 17 residues long. After removal of 4 bases from V and 8 bases from J, the junction contained 15 bases not matched to a gene.

V gene TRBV27 combines with J gene TRBJ2-7; 12 bases are a match to TRBD2. Germline V gives CDR1 MNHEY, CDR2 SMNVEV (reference sequence). CDR3 size: 15 residues. Trimming removed 5 bases from V and 5 bases from J; junction bases left unmatched: 7. The CDR3 DNA is TGTGCCAGCAGTCCGATAACTAGCGGGAGGAACGAGCAGTACTTC. Encoded protein: CASSPITSGRNEQYF.

This clone was seen more than once but under ten times. This chain connects TRBV7-9 to TRBJ2-1; D gene uncertain. V dropped 5 bases and J dropped 9 bases, with 17 bases sitting between them. Germline V gene sequence: CDR1 SEHNR, CDR2 FQNEAQ (reference sequence). The CDR3 is 14 residues long. CDR3 amino acids: CASSPSTQVGEQFF. CDR3 DNA sequence: TGTGCCAGCAGCCCTAGTACCCAGGTGGGTGAGCAGTTCTTC.

The V call is TRBV2, the J call TRBJ1-5; no firm D call. The CDR3 is made up of 15 amino acids. The V gene's germline CDR1 is SNHLY and CDR2 FYNNEI. Trimming removed 6 bases from V and 0 bases from J, with 12 bases in between. CDR3 DNA: TGTGCCAGCAGAGGAGTAAAGGGTAGCAATCAGCCCCAGCATTTT. Protein sequence: CASRGVKGSNQPQHF.

A remark on this clone: This CDR3 is also generated by other DNA sequences in the sample. V and J are TRBV7-9 and TRBJ1-5; D not certain. Germline V lookup: CDR1 SEHNR, CDR2 FQNEAQ (reference sequence). CDR3 size: 14 residues. V dropped 4 bases and J dropped 2 bases, with 9 bases sitting between them. For the CDR3, the DNA is TGTGCCAGCAGCTCCGACCGAGGCAATCAGCCCCAGCATTTT. This sequence encodes CASSSDRGNQPQHF.

The chain combines TRBV6-5 with TRBJ2-2, with unresolved D. The CDR3 sequence is 13 residues long. Germline V gene sequence: CDR1 MNHEY, CDR2 SVGAGI. V was pared by 5 bases and J by 0 bases, with 4 bases between. The CDR3 bases are TGTGCCAGCAGTGTTACGAACACCGGGGAGCTGTTTTTT. It codes for CASSVTNTGELFF.

The chain uses TRBV7-3 and TRBJ2-3; a weak D match, TRBD2 (6 bases). CDR1 and CDR2 from the germline V gene are SGHTA and FQGTGA. Between the trimmed V and J ends, which lost 5 bases and 3 bases, there was a span of 18 bases. This CDR3 region has 16 residues. The CDR3 here is CASSPEGLAPTDTQYF. The CDR3 DNA is TGTGCCAGCAGCCCTGAGGGGCTAGCGCCTACAGATACGCAGTATTTT.

The rearrangement links TRBV25-1 to TRBJ1-4, with D tentatively TRBD1 (6 bases). The CDR3 is 13 amino acids. V was pared by 5 bases and J by 7 bases, with 11 bases between. From germline, CDR1 is MGHDK and CDR2 SYGVNS. This CDR3 reads CASSTGSGEKLFF. CDR3 bases: TGTGCCAGCAGTACAGGGTCGGGTGAAAAACTGTTTTTT.

The table lists this clone with a count of one. The chain has TRBV27 and TRBJ1-4, with D perhaps matching TRBD1 (6 bases). This CDR3 comprises 14 residues. Per germline, CDR1 MNHEY and CDR2 SMNVEV (reference sequence). V lost 8 bases and J 6 bases, leaving 16 bases between the germline ends. CDR3 nucleotide sequence: TGTGCCAGCGGCCTATTGGGGGGCGATGAAAAACTGTTTTTT. Its protein is CASGLLGGDEKLFF.

This sequence joins TRBV28 and TRBJ2-1, with D perhaps TRBD2 (6 bases). Germline values: CDR1 MDHEN, CDR2 SYDVKM. The CDR3 is made up of 14 amino acids. Trimming left V 3 bases short and J 3 bases short, with 9 bases between. The CDR3 DNA is TGTGCCAGCAGTTTTTGCGGGATCTACAATGAGCAGTTCTTC. Translating it yields CASSFCGIYNEQFF.

This clone occurred a few times. This chain uses TRBV5-1 with TRBJ2-5, with D perhaps TRBD1 (5 bases). The CDR3 loop spans 13 amino acids. Trimming took 4 bases from V and 5 from J, leaving 12 bases between them. Germline V CDR1 and CDR2: SGHRS, YFSETQ. CDR3 coding DNA: TGCGCCAGCAGCACCACAGGACGGGAGACCCAGTACTTC. It encodes CASSTTGRETQYF.

This clone came up a few times. The chain combines TRBV7-8 with TRBJ1-5, with TRBD1 as a possible D gene (6 bases). Per germline, CDR1 SGHVS and CDR2 FQNEAQ. The CDR3 is 15 residues long. With 4 bases removed from V and 2 bases from J, the gap between germline ends came to 12 bases. CDR3 protein: CASSSDRLGNQPQHF. Written as DNA, the CDR3 is TGTGCCAGCAGCTCCGACAGGCTCGGCAATCAGCCCCAGCATTTT.